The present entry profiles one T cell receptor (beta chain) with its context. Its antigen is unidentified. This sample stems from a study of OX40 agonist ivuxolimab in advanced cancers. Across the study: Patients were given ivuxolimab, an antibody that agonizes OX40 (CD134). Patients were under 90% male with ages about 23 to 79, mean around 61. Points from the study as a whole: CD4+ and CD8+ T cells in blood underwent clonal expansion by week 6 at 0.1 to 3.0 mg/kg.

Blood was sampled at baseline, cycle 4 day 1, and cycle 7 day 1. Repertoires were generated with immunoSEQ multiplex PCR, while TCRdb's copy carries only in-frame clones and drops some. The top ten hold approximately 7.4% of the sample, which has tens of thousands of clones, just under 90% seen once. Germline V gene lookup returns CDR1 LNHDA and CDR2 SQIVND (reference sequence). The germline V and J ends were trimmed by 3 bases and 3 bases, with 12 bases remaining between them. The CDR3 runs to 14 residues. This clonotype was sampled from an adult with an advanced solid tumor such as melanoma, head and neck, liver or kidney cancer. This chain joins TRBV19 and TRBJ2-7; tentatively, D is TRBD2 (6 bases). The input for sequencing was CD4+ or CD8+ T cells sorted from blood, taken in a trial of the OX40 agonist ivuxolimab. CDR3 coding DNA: TGTGCCAGTAGTATTCCGGGAGTTGGCTACGAGCAGTACTTC. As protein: CASSIPGVGYEQYF.